The 12 T cell receptor beta chains given below trace back to one sample, sequenced in a study of T cells in women clearing cervical HPV infection. TCRdb's copy holds only in-frame clones and misses some; the assay was immunoSEQ multiplex PCR. This repertoire includes tens of thousands of clones. Sequences were obtained from blood buffy coat. The receptors come from a woman aged 18-70 years with a cervical HPV16 infection that either progressed to CIN3+ or cleared (not recorded which).

The CDR3 region is CSATTSQSYNEQFF. The CDR3 bases that were read are TGCAGTGCTACAACTAGCCAGTCCTACAATGAG. This chain uses TRBV20-1 with TRBJ2-1; the D gene is possibly TRBD2 (6 bases). Read data end 3 residues before the CDR3 end; the end is taken from the germline J gene. Trimming shortened V by 4 bases and J by 1 base, and 11 bases separated the two germline ends. The CDR3 has 14 residues. The germline CDR1 and CDR2 sequences are DFQATT and SNEGSKA (reference sequence).

About this clone itself: Read coverage stops 3 residues before the CDR3 terminus; the germline J gene supplies the remainder. The chain uses TRBV2 and TRBJ2-1; 9 nucleotides agree with TRBD1. V dropped 6 bases and J dropped 8; count of bases not matched to a gene: 11. The CDR3 consists of 15 residues. CDR1 is SNHLY, CDR2 FYNNEI, per germline. CDR3 DNA (partial): TGTGCCAGCAGGGCCGGGACAGGGCTTTCGCATGAG. Encoded protein: CASRAGTGLSHE. The whole CDR3 is CASRAGTGLSHEQFF.

With regard to this clone: With the read ending 3 residues before the CDR3 end, the germline J gene is used to fill in that end. The chain recombines TRBV19 with TRBJ1-6; D is ambiguous. The CDR3 extends over 14 amino acids. V lost 3 bases to trimming and J lost 5 bases, with 8 bases between them. The germline V gene has CDR1 LNHDA and CDR2 SQIVND (reference sequence). Incomplete CDR3 DNA: TGTGCCAGTAGTATCAGGAGGAATAATTCACCC. Residues: CASSIRRNNSP. The CDR3, in full, reads CASSIRRNNSPLHF. The variable domain in full, completed from reference TRBV19 and TRBJ1-6, reads DGGITQSPKYLFRKEGQNVTLSCEQNLNHDAMYWYRQDPGQGLRLIYYSQIVNDFQKGDIAEGYSVSREKKESFPLTVTSAQKNPTAFYLCASSIRRNNSPLHFGNGTRLTVT.

With respect to this clone: Read sequence stops 3 residues before the CDR3 end, and the germline J gene provides the missing end. The rearrangement links TRBV20-1 to TRBJ2-1; TRBD2 matches at 11 bases. Germline V gene sequence: CDR1 DFQATT, CDR2 SNEGSKA (reference sequence). V lost 0 bases to trimming and J lost 9 bases; unmatched junction nucleotides: 4. This CDR3 region has 14 residues. The sequenced CDR3 bases are TGCAGTGCTAGAGATACTAGCGGGGGAGGTGAG. Translating gives CSARDTSGGGE. The whole CDR3 protein is CSARDTSGGGEQFF.

Concerning this clone: The sequence runs out 3 residues before the end of the CDR3; the remainder is reconstructed from the germline J gene. The chain combines TRBV7-2 with TRBJ2-1; D unclear. V shed 0 bases and J shed 8 bases, with 17 bases lying between them. This CDR3 region has 16 residues. Germline assignment: CDR1 SGHTA and CDR2 FQGNSA. CDR3 amino acids: CASSLAYRVSRDEQFF. The sequenced CDR3 bases are TGTGCCAGCAGCTTAGCATACCGGGTCTCACGGGATGAG.

Note on this clone: With the read ending 3 residues before the CDR3 end, the germline J gene is used to fill in that end. J is TRBJ2-3 and V is TRBV5-1, with TRBD2 matching 16 bases. Germline assignment: CDR1 SGHRS and CDR2 YFSETQ. V lost 4 bases and J lost 2; bases outside the gene matches: 10. The CDR3 length is 19 residues. CDR3 amino acids: CASSPLGTSGGALTDTQYF. CDR3 bases read: TGCGCCAGCAGCCCTCTGGGGACTAGCGGGGGGGCGCTCACAGATACG.

On this clone itself: The CDR3 extends 3 residues past the end of the read, so its final part is completed from the germline J gene. The chain joins TRBV10-1 to TRBJ2-3; no firm D call. V lost 3 bases and J lost 6, with 10 bases in between. The CDR3 contains 13 residues. CDR1 and CDR2 from the germline V gene are WNHNN and SYGVQD (reference sequence). The CDR3 protein is CASSDVSSDTQYF. CDR3 DNA, as far as it was read: TGCGCCAGCAGTGATGTTTCCTCGGATACG.

Concerning this clone itself: Sequencing ends 3 residues short of the CDR3 end; the germline J gene provides the rest. The V and J genes are TRBV19 and TRBJ1-2, with 9 bases fitting TRBD1. CDR1 is LNHDA, CDR2 SQIVND, per germline (reference sequence). J was trimmed by 4 bases and V by 5 bases; bases with no gene match: 8. The CDR3 runs to 15 residues. CDR3 sequence reads: CASSDRQGVPYGYTF. CDR3 DNA (partial): TGTGCCAGTAGTGATCGACAGGGGGTTCCCTATGGC.

The CDR3 protein is CASSRQGFRGQPQHF. The CDR3 bases that were read are TGTGCCAGTAGTAGACAGGGCTTCCGTGGTCAGCCC. The chain couples TRBV19 to TRBJ1-5, with TRBD1 matching over 7 bases. The CDR3 extends 3 residues past the end of the read, so its final part is completed from the germline J gene. Per germline, CDR1 LNHDA and CDR2 SQIVND (reference sequence). There are 15 residues in the CDR3. J lost 6 bases, V lost 4 bases, and 9 bases had no gene match.

On this clone itself: Read coverage stops 3 residues before the CDR3 terminus; the germline J gene supplies the remainder. V and J are TRBV5-6 and TRBJ2-2, with 7 nucleotides matching TRBD1. Germline CDR1 is SGHDT and CDR2 is YYEEEE. The CDR3 contains 15 residues. V shed 2 bases and J 4 bases; nucleotides not matched to a gene: 5. CDR3: CASSFLQGTTGELFF. Partial CDR3 DNA: TGTGCCAGCAGCTTCCTACAGGGGACCACCGGGGAG. Supplemented by reference TRBV5-6 and TRBJ2-2, the full variable domain reads DAGVTQSPTHLIKTRGQQVTLRCSPKSGHDTVSWYQQALGQGPQFIFQYYEEEERQRGNFPDRFSGHQFPNYSSELNVNALLLGDSALYLCASSFLQGTTGELFFGEGSRLTVL.

Comment on this clone: The sequence runs out 3 residues before the end of the CDR3; the remainder is reconstructed from the germline J gene. The chain links TRBV19 to TRBJ1-1, with D hard to call. V was trimmed by 10 bases and J by 2 bases, leaving 11 bases between them. There are 12 residues in the CDR3. CDR1 is LNHDA, CDR2 SQIVND, per germline (reference sequence). Here the CDR3 reads CATYAGNTEAFF. The sequenced CDR3 bases are TGTGCCACCTACGCAGGTAACACTGAA.

Turning to this clone: With the read ending 3 residues before the CDR3 end, the germline J gene is used to fill in that end. The J gene is TRBJ2-3, the V gene TRBV2, with TRBD2 matching 8 bases. V lost 10 bases and J lost 5; bases outside the gene matches: 8. CDR1 and CDR2 (germline): SNHLY, FYNNEI. The CDR3 length is 13 residues. The DNA read from the CDR3 is TGTGCCACCCTGCCGGGGGGGGGAGATACG. It codes for CATLPGGGDT. The CDR3, in full, reads CATLPGGGDTQYF.